This T cell receptor beta chain stems from a study of shared clonotypes between healthy human individuals. Germline CDR1 SGHAT, CDR2 FQNNGV. The CDR3 runs to 15 residues. TCRdb's table, derived via immunoSEQ multiplex PCR, lists solely in-frame clones and lacks some. Among nearly 600,000 clones listed, 95% to 96% were seen once. The naive CD8 subset, CD45RO-negative cells positively selected for CCR7, excluded terminally differentiated effector memory CD45RA+ cells. This sequence originates from a woman under 40 in good health. The source material was naive CD8+ T cells sorted from blood. The V call is TRBV11-2, the J call TRBJ2-5; D might be TRBD2 (6 bases). The J call may be mistaken, given a closer DNA end match to TRBJ2-7. CDR3 amino acids: CASSPRSGYSYEQYF. The DNA for the CDR3 is TGTGCCAGCAGCCCCCGAAGCGGGTACTCCTACGAGCAGTACTTC.